Listed here are 18 T cell receptor beta chains from one sample, sequenced in a study of T cell responses to AZD1222 COVID-19 vaccine. Libraries were prepared by immunoSEQ multiplex PCR; TCRdb keeps only in-frame clonotypes and omits some of them. The table lists about 39,000 clones, just over 85% of them singletons. Sequenced material: peripheral blood, taken 28 days after the second dose of the MenACWY control vaccine. The receptors stem from an adult who received the MenACWY meningococcal vaccine as a control.

The chain uses TRBV29-1 and TRBJ2-2, with 11 nucleotides matching TRBD2. The CDR3 contains 13 residues. Germline lookup yields CDR1 SQVTM and CDR2 ANQGSEA. Germline trimming cut 6 bases from V and 4 bases from J; bases unmatched to any gene: 1. The CDR3 DNA reads as TGCAGCGTGGGGACTAGCGGCACCGGGGAGCTGTTTTTT. This encodes CSVGTSGTGELFF.

This rearrangement joins TRBV25-1 to TRBJ2-1, with 14 bases identical to TRBD2. Germline-derived CDR1 and CDR2 are MGHDK and SYGVNS. J was trimmed by 7 bases and V by 1 base; bases with no gene match: 9. This CDR3 is 18 amino acids long. CDR3 bases: TGTGCCAGCAGTGAATCTACCGGGACTAGCGGGAGTAAAAATGAGCAGTTCTTC. Its protein product is CASSESTGTSGSKNEQFF.

This chain uses TRBV19 with TRBJ1-2, with TRBD1 identical over 7 bases. Germline-derived CDR1 and CDR2 are LNHDA and SQIVND (reference sequence). The CDR3 sequence is 16 residues long. V lost 3 bases, J lost 4 bases, and 11 bases stayed unmatched. CDR3 residues: CASSIEGAEYSYGYTF. The CDR3 coding sequence is TGTGCCAGTAGTATCGAGGGGGCGGAGTATTCCTATGGCTACACCTTC.

The chain has TRBV2 and TRBJ1-1, with a weak D call TRBD1 (5 bases). This CDR3 has 14 amino acids. The V end was cut by 4 bases, the J end by 1 base, with 10 bases between. In germline, CDR1 is SNHLY, CDR2 FYNNEI. CDR3 residues: CASSGGRGNTEAFF. In DNA form, the CDR3 reads TGTGCCAGCAGTGGGGGACGGGGGAACACTGAAGCTTTCTTT.

Turning to this clone: One junction end disagrees with the germline gene, perhaps due to a read error. The chain combines TRBV13 with TRBJ1-2; possibly TRBD1 for D (5 bases). The CDR3 loop spans 13 amino acids. In germline, CDR1 is PRHDT, CDR2 FYEKMQ (reference sequence). The CDR3 region has the DNA TGTGCCAGCAGCGTAGGGGAGGGGCGCGGCTACACCTTC. It yields the protein CASSVGEGRGYTF. Full variable domain (remainder filled in from reference TRBV13 and TRBJ1-2): AAGVIQSPRHLIKEKRETATLKCYPIPRHDTVYWYQQGPGQDPQFLISFYEKMQSDKGSIPDRFSAQQFSDYHSELNMSSLELGDSALYFCASSVGEGRGYTFGSGTRLTVV.

The V gene is TRBV6-5, the J gene TRBJ2-2; 7 bases line up with TRBD1. The germline V gene has CDR1 MNHEY and CDR2 SVGAGI. V was clipped by 10 bases and J by 6 bases; unmatched bases: 8. The CDR3 length is 13 residues. The CDR3 sequence is CATTTGKAGELFF. DNA of the CDR3: TGTGCCACTACGACAGGGAAGGCCGGGGAGCTGTTTTTT.

CDR3 residues: CASSLGGRAINEQFF. The CDR3 nucleotides are TGTGCCAGCAGCTTAGGCGGGAGGGCTATCAATGAGCAGTTCTTC. The chain uses TRBV7-2 and TRBJ2-1; 9 positions match TRBD2. Trimming took 1 base from V and 6 from J; bases not matched to a gene: 4. Germline V gene data show CDR1 as SGHTA and CDR2 as FQGNSA. CDR3 length: 15 residues.

This chain connects TRBV5-1 to TRBJ2-7, with TRBD1 matching 7 bases. The trim removed 4 bases at V and 2 bases at J, leaving 6 bases unmatched. The CDR3 runs to 14 residues. Germline values: CDR1 SGHRS, CDR2 YFSETQ. The DNA of the CDR3 is TGCGCCAGCAGCGCCCCGGGACAGACCTACGAGCAGTACTTC. Residues: CASSAPGQTYEQYF. Full variable domain (rest looked up from reference TRBV5-1 and TRBJ2-7): KAGVTQTPRYLIKTRGQQVTLSCSPISGHRSVSWYQQTPGQGLQFLFEYFSETQRNKGNFPGRFSGRQFSNSRSEMNVSTLELGDSALYLCASSAPGQTYEQYFGPGTRLTVT.

The chain uses TRBV5-1 and TRBJ1-2; maybe TRBD1 (5 bases). CDR3 length equals 12 residues. Trimming took 7 bases from V and 3 from J, leaving 10 bases between them. From germline, CDR1 is SGHRS and CDR2 YFSETQ. CDR3 residues: CASSGDDYGYTF. The DNA for the CDR3 is TGCGCCAGCTCCGGGGACGACTATGGCTACACCTTC.

This clone was observed a handful of times. J is TRBJ1-3 and V is TRBV4-2; D unresolved. The CDR3 extends over 17 amino acids. V lost 0 bases and J 0 bases, leaving 12 bases between the germline ends. The germline CDR1 and CDR2 sequences are LGHNA and YNFKEQ. The CDR3 DNA reads as TGTGCCAGCAGCCAAGATTGGAGACCAAACTCTGGAAACACCATATATTTT. It translates to CASSQDWRPNSGNTIYF.

The chain recombines TRBV5-1 with TRBJ2-2; 7 bases line up with TRBD2. The V gene's germline CDR1 is SGHRS and CDR2 YFSETQ. CDR3 length: 16 amino acids. V gave up 4 bases and J gave up 2 bases; unmatched junction bases: 8. The CDR3: CASSTHGGSNTGELFF. The DNA of the CDR3 is TGCGCCAGCAGCACACATGGCGGGAGTAACACCGGGGAGCTGTTTTTT.

This chain joins TRBV28 and TRBJ1-4; D may be TRBD1 (5 bases). Trimming cost V 4 bases and J 8 bases, with 17 bases left between them. The CDR3 length is 15 residues. Germline V CDR1 and CDR2: MDHEN, SYDVKM. The CDR3 loop reads CASSSGPPLGEKLFF. DNA for the CDR3: TGTGCCAGCAGTTCGGGACCGCCGTTGGGGGAAAAACTGTTTTTT.

The V gene is TRBV28, the J gene TRBJ2-2; 8 bases are shared with TRBD2. CDR1 is MDHEN and CDR2 is SYDVKM in the germline V gene. Trimming took 3 bases from V and 8 from J; bases not matched to a gene: 2. The CDR3 extends over 13 amino acids. DNA of the CDR3: TGTGCCAGCAGTTTCGGGACTAGAGGGGAGCTGTTTTTT. This encodes CASSFGTRGELFF.

The chain has TRBV6-4 and TRBJ2-3; D is unclear. Germline V gene lookup returns CDR1 MRHNA and CDR2 SNTAGT. The CDR3 covers 13 residues. V gave up 8 bases and J gave up 0 bases, with 9 bases separating them. The CDR3 is CASAGSSTDTQYF. CDR3 coding DNA: TGTGCCAGCGCCGGATCTAGCACAGATACGCAGTATTTT.

This clone has only one observation. The chain links TRBV7-3 to TRBJ2-2; D is ambiguous. Germline CDR1 is SGHTA and CDR2 is FQGTGA. This CDR3 is built from 14 residues. The V and J ends lost 7 bases and 6 bases respectively, with 15 bases between them. In nucleotides, the CDR3 is TGTGCCAGCACCCTAGGTCAAGTGGCCGGGGAGCTGTTTTTT. Translation gives CASTLGQVAGELFF.

This chain connects TRBV6-1 to TRBJ2-5; D is ambiguous. The CDR3 totals 12 residues. Trimming left V 2 bases short and J 6 bases short, with 7 bases between. Per germline, CDR1 MNHNS and CDR2 SASEGT. CDR3 nucleotide sequence: TGTGCCAGCAGTGAAATGTACAAGACCCAGTACTTC. Translating it yields CASSEMYKTQYF.

The CDR3 DNA is TGTGCCAGCAGTGAAGTACCAGGTCTAGTGGGGGTTGATACGCAGTATTTT. Translated, it gives CASSEVPGLVGVDTQYF. The chain joins TRBV2 to TRBJ2-3; the D gene could be TRBD1 or TRBD2 (5 bases each). Germline assignment: CDR1 SNHLY and CDR2 FYNNEI. V was cut by 1 base and J by 6 bases, with 20 bases left in between. The CDR3 totals 17 residues.

The chain links TRBV7-9 to TRBJ2-5; 8 bases match TRBD2. Germline values: CDR1 SEHNR, CDR2 FQNEAQ (reference sequence). The CDR3 is made up of 16 amino acids. The J segment lost 5 bases and the V segment lost 6 bases, leaving 14 bases of the junction unmatched. Written as DNA, the CDR3 is TGTGCCAGCAGGCCGCGGGTAGCGGGAAGTCAGGAGACCCAGTACTTC. Translation gives CASRPRVAGSQETQYF.